This T cell receptor (beta chain) comes out of a study of CD8+ T cells in alopecia areata. Background on the study: Treated patients swallowed 5 to 10 mg of oral tofacitinib twice daily. General study findings and limits: Alopecia totalis/universalis scalp especially showed more expanded CD8+ clones than normal scalp. Having one nonresponder leaves uncertain how baseline CD8+ expansion relates to response.

Treatment defined: oral pan-JAK inhibitor, 5-10 mg twice daily. Sorting from PBMCs produced CD4+ and CD8+ T cells. Germline CDR1 and CDR2: SGHTA and FQGTGA. There are 16 residues in the CDR3. Only a few counts were recorded for this clone. Its matching antigen is unknown. One end of the junction fails to match germline, which may point to a read error. cDNA serving as the sequencing template came from extracted, reverse transcribed RNA. Clones were read by immunoSEQ multiplex PCR, and TCRdb kept only the in-frame ones, dropping some. This repertoire shows fewer than 100,000 clones, 70% to 85% found once; its top ten account for 17%.

Sample: CD8+ T cells sorted from blood, taken around week 44, from a patient treated with tofacitinib. The V and J genes are TRBV7-3 and TRBJ2-6; D may be TRBD2 (5 bases). This sequence originates from a human donor with alopecia areata. As DNA, the CDR3 is TGCGCCAGCAGCCAAGATGGGAGCTCTGGGGCCAACGTCCTGACTTTC. Translated: CASSQDGSSGANVLTF.